These 30 T cell receptor beta chains originate from one sample sequenced in a study of technical replicates of blood from a handful of donors. Repertoires were generated with immunoSEQ multiplex PCR, while TCRdb's copy carries only in-frame clones and drops some. The table has under 90,000 clones, about 96% seen once; the top ten hold around 0.2%. The specimen was T cells isolated from PBMCs. These receptors came from a human donor in good health.

The rearrangement joins TRBV5-1 to TRBJ2-7; D gene unclear. The V end was cut by 0 bases, the J end by 2 bases, with 9 bases between. The CDR3 spans 14 residues. Germline-derived CDR1 and CDR2 are SGHRS and YFSETQ. The CDR3 coding sequence is TGCGCCAGCAGCTTGGCCCGAGGAACCTACGAGCAGTACTTC. Protein sequence: CASSLARGTYEQYF.

J is TRBJ1-6 and V is TRBV9, with 7 positions matching TRBD1. The CDR3 spans 15 residues. Germline CDR1 and CDR2: SGDLS and YYNGEE. The V and J ends lost 4 bases and 8 bases, in that order; junction bases with no gene match: 9. The CDR3 sequence: CASSLRTGSDSPLHF. In DNA, the CDR3 is TGTGCCAGCAGCCTAAGGACAGGTTCAGATTCACCCCTCCACTTT.

The chain carries TRBV9 and TRBJ2-6; D gene uncertain. CDR3 size: 17 residues. The ends were cut back, 0 bases at V and 0 bases at J, with 10 bases in the middle. The germline V gene has CDR1 SGDLS and CDR2 YYNGEE. Written as DNA, the CDR3 is TGTGCCAGCAGCGTAGAACCTACCGGCTCTGGGGCCAACGTCCTGACTTTC. Encoded protein: CASSVEPTGSGANVLTF. The full variable domain, completed using reference TRBV9 and TRBJ2-6, is DSGVTQTPKHLITATGQRVTLRCSPRSGDLSVYWYQQSLDQGLQFLIQYYNGEERAKGNILERFSAQQFPDLHSELNLSSLELGDSALYFCASSVEPTGSGANVLTFGAGSRLTVL.

V gene TRBV5-1 combines with J gene TRBJ2-3; D may be TRBD2 (5 bases). V lost 7 bases and J lost 2, with 17 bases in between. The CDR3 contains 15 residues. Germline CDR1 and CDR2: SGHRS and YFSETQ. The CDR3 bases are TGCGCCAGCCCACGGGATTTAAGAAACACAGATACGCAGTATTTT. This encodes CASPRDLRNTDTQYF.

This clone has only one observation. The chain has TRBV13 and TRBJ1-6; a weak D match, TRBD1 (6 bases). This CDR3 has 13 amino acids. In germline, CDR1 is PRHDT, CDR2 FYEKMQ (reference sequence). V lost 6 bases and J lost 13, with 16 bases in between. The CDR3 nucleotides read TGTGCCAGCAGTCCTCGGGGGGCCGGTCCCCTCCACTTT. Amino acid sequence: CASSPRGAGPLHF.

This chain links TRBV4-1 with TRBJ1-2; a possible D gene is TRBD1 (6 bases). Germline-derived CDR1 and CDR2 are MGHRA and YSYEKL. V was cut by 0 bases and J by 4 bases, with 15 bases left in between. The CDR3 contains 16 residues. The CDR3 region has the DNA TGCGCCAGCAGCCAAGAAACAGGGACGAGGGGCTATGGCTACACCTTC. It encodes CASSQETGTRGYGYTF.

A single count supports this clone. This chain links TRBV28 with TRBJ2-2; maybe TRBD2 (6 bases). Germline loops: CDR1 MDHEN, CDR2 SYDVKM. The V and J ends lost 3 bases and 2 bases respectively, with 10 bases between them. The CDR3 has 15 amino acids. As DNA, the CDR3 is TGTGCCAGCAGTTTTGGCGGGACCAACACCGGGGAGCTGTTTTTT. It translates to CASSFGGTNTGELFF.

V and J are TRBV6-1 and TRBJ1-2; perhaps TRBD1 as D (6 bases). The V end lost 7 bases, the J end lost 4 bases, and 10 bases lay between the germline ends. Germline lookup yields CDR1 MNHNS and CDR2 SASEGT. The CDR3 has 12 residues. Written as DNA, the CDR3 is TGTGCCAGCAATGGACAGTCCTATGGCTACACCTTC. Translation gives CASNGQSYGYTF.

The genes are TRBV9 and TRBJ1-4; TRBD1 might be the D (6 bases). The CDR3 length is 14 residues. Trimming pared 0 bases from V and 6 bases from J, leaving 9 bases between. Looked up from germline, CDR1 is SGDLS and CDR2 is YYNGEE. The CDR3 protein is CASSVAAGDEKLFF. For the CDR3, the DNA is TGTGCCAGCAGCGTAGCGGCAGGGGATGAAAAACTGTTTTTT.

This clone was picked up one time. CDR3 sequence reads: CASSSGLSGEKLFF. The CDR3, as DNA: TGCGCCAGCAGCTCGGGACTAAGTGGAGAAAAACTGTTTTTT. The V and J genes are TRBV5-1 and TRBJ1-4; possibly TRBD1 for D (5 bases). The CDR3 loop spans 14 amino acids. V was pared by 3 bases and J by 8 bases, with 14 bases between. Looked up from germline, CDR1 is SGHRS and CDR2 is YFSETQ.

The rearrangement joins TRBV7-9 to TRBJ1-1, with TRBD1 identical over 7 bases. CDR3 size: 13 residues. V lost 6 bases to trimming and J lost 5 bases; unmatched junction nucleotides: 6. Germline V lookup: CDR1 SEHNR, CDR2 FQNEAQ (reference sequence). The CDR3: CASRYNRGTEAFF. The CDR3, as DNA: TGTGCCAGCAGGTATAACAGGGGAACTGAAGCTTTCTTT. Based on the CDR3 plus reference TRBV7-9 and TRBJ1-1, the full variable domain is DTGVSQNPRHKITKRGQNVTFRCDPISEHNRLYWYRQTLGQGPEFLTYFQNEAQLEKSRLLSDRFSAERPKGSFSTLEIQRTEQGDSAMYLCASRYNRGTEAFFGQGTRLTVV.

This chain joins TRBV27 and TRBJ1-2; D uncertain. The length of the CDR3 is 16 residues. The germline gives CDR1 MNHEY, CDR2 SMNVEV (reference sequence). Trimming removed 0 bases at V and 3 bases at J, with 14 bases between. CDR3 DNA sequence: TGTGCCAGCAGTTTATCCGAGACTTACCTAGACTATGGCTACACCTTC. This codes for CASSLSETYLDYGYTF.

This clone was detected only once. The chain has TRBV2 and TRBJ1-1, with 9 bases matching TRBD1. Germline values: CDR1 SNHLY, CDR2 FYNNEI. The V segment lost 10 bases and the J segment 3 bases; nucleotides outside the gene matches: 9. The CDR3 extends over 14 amino acids. The CDR3 DNA sequence: TGTGCCACACTTCCGGGACAGGGTGACACTGAAGCTTTCTTT. Translating it yields CATLPGQGDTEAFF.

This chain connects TRBV11-2 to TRBJ2-6; perhaps TRBD2 as D (5 bases). Trimming removed 0 bases from V and 3 bases from J, with 18 bases in between. The CDR3 consists of 19 residues. CDR1 and CDR2 from the germline V gene are SGHAT and FQNNGV. CDR3 nucleotide sequence: TGTGCCAGCAGCTTAGACCTCGCGGGCGCCTTTTTTGGGGCCAACGTCCTGACTTTC. It encodes CASSLDLAGAFFGANVLTF. Filled out from reference TRBV11-2 and TRBJ2-6, the complete variable domain reads EAGVAQSPRYKIIEKRQSVAFWCNPISGHATLYWYQQILGQGPKLLIQFQNNGVVDDSQLPKDRFSAERLKGVDSTLKIQPAKLEDSAVYLCASSLDLAGAFFGANVLTFGAGSRLTVL.

The genes are TRBV15 and TRBJ1-4, with 8 bases matching TRBD1. This CDR3 has 18 residues. CDR1 is LNHNV and CDR2 is YYDKDF in the germline V gene (reference sequence). After removal of 4 bases from V and 2 bases from J, the junction contained 12 bases not matched to a gene. The CDR3 loop reads CATSILVGQGATNEKLFF. CDR3 nucleotides: TGTGCCACCAGCATCTTAGTTGGGCAGGGGGCGACTAATGAAAAACTGTTTTTT.

The rearrangement joins TRBV30 to TRBJ2-5, with a weak D call TRBD2 (6 bases). The CDR3 covers 14 residues. The germline V gene encodes CDR1 GTSNPN and CDR2 SVGIG (reference sequence). Trimming removed 2 bases at V and 3 bases at J, with 13 bases between. The chain's CDR3 is CAWSPGTREETQYF. As DNA, the CDR3 is TGTGCCTGGAGTCCCGGGACTCGGGAAGAGACCCAGTACTTC.

The chain recombines TRBV27 with TRBJ2-7; 12 bases fit TRBD1. Germline lookup yields CDR1 MNHEY and CDR2 SMNVEV (reference sequence). V gave up 10 bases and J gave up 2 bases; unmatched junction bases: 9. The CDR3 totals 15 residues. CDR3 amino acids: CAISTGTGGPYEQYF. CDR3 nucleotide sequence: TGTGCCATCTCTACCGGGACAGGGGGCCCCTACGAGCAGTACTTC.

The chain links TRBV2 to TRBJ1-4; TRBD1 might be the D (6 bases). This CDR3 region has 22 residues. Germline CDR1 SNHLY, CDR2 FYNNEI. Trimming pared 6 bases from V and 0 bases from J, leaving 32 bases between. As DNA, the CDR3 is TGTGCCAGCAGCGGACTCAGGGGCTCGAACTCCTCTTTTCCTGCAACTAATGAAAAACTGTTTTTT. As protein: CASSGLRGSNSSFPATNEKLFF.

The chain has TRBV20-1 and TRBJ2-3; 7 bases line up with TRBD1. Trimming removed 7 bases from V and 8 bases from J; junction bases left unmatched: 6. The CDR3 length is 11 residues. Germline lookup yields CDR1 DFQATT and CDR2 SNEGSKA (reference sequence). The CDR3 sequence: CSGGPGGTQYF. The CDR3 nucleotides are TGCAGTGGGGGGCCAGGGGGTACGCAGTATTTT.

The V gene is TRBV28, the J gene TRBJ2-1; D might be TRBD2 (5 bases). The CDR3 consists of 16 residues. V lost 7 bases and J 2 bases, leaving 18 bases between the germline ends. Germline CDR1 is MDHEN and CDR2 is SYDVKM. CDR3 bases: TGTGCCAGCACCCCATGGGCACTAGTCGCCTACAATGAGCAGTTCTTC. Translated, it gives CASTPWALVAYNEQFF.

The V gene is TRBV2, the J gene TRBJ1-2, with TRBD1 matching 8 bases. CDR3 length: 15 residues. V lost 3 bases and J lost 8; bases outside the gene matches: 11. Germline V gives CDR1 SNHLY, CDR2 FYNNEI. Written as DNA, the CDR3 is TGTGCCAGCAGTGACTCAGGACAGGGCGTCTTCGGCTACACCTTC. As protein: CASSDSGQGVFGYTF.

The genes are TRBV5-1 and TRBJ2-3; 14 positions agree with TRBD2. The germline gives CDR1 SGHRS, CDR2 YFSETQ. V lost 0 bases, J lost 1 base, and 4 bases stayed unmatched. There are 18 residues in the CDR3. This chain's CDR3 is CASSLVPGLAGGTDTQYF. CDR3 sequence (DNA): TGCGCCAGCAGCTTGGTACCGGGACTAGCGGGAGGCACAGATACGCAGTATTTT. Full variable domain (remainder filled in from reference TRBV5-1 and TRBJ2-3): KAGVTQTPRYLIKTRGQQVTLSCSPISGHRSVSWYQQTPGQGLQFLFEYFSETQRNKGNFPGRFSGRQFSNSRSEMNVSTLELGDSALYLCASSLVPGLAGGTDTQYFGPGTRLTVL.

V gene TRBV10-2 combines with J gene TRBJ1-5; tentative D call: TRBD1 (5 bases). V lost 6 bases, J lost 4 bases, and 10 bases lay in between. Germline loops: CDR1 WSHSY, CDR2 SAAADI. The CDR3 runs to 13 residues. This CDR3 is CASRETGNQPQHF. In DNA form, the CDR3 reads TGCGCCAGCAGAGAAACAGGAAATCAGCCCCAGCATTTT.

This chain joins TRBV27 and TRBJ2-7, with 7 bases identical to TRBD2. The V gene's germline CDR1 is MNHEY and CDR2 SMNVEV (reference sequence). CDR3 length equals 14 residues. With 6 bases clipped from V and 1 base from J, the junction kept 6 bases outside the gene matches. The CDR3 bases are TGTGCCAGCAGCACAGCTAGCGGTTCCTACGAGCAGTACTTC. It codes for CASSTASGSYEQYF.

This clone occurred a few times. The chain employs TRBV5-1 and TRBJ1-1; D is perhaps TRBD1 (5 bases). This CDR3 comprises 14 residues. Germline lookup yields CDR1 SGHRS and CDR2 YFSETQ. Trimming pared 0 bases from V and 3 bases from J, leaving 9 bases between. In DNA form, the CDR3 reads TGCGCCAGCAGCTTGGCTGTGGGGCACACTGAAGCTTTCTTT. The encoded protein is CASSLAVGHTEAFF.

This chain links TRBV5-1 with TRBJ1-2; TRBD1 agrees at 11 bases. This CDR3 contains 18 residues. The germline CDR1 and CDR2 sequences are SGHRS and YFSETQ. V was pared by 3 bases and J by 4 bases, with 14 bases of the junction left unmatched. Here the CDR3 DNA reads TGCGCCAGCAGCTCGAAAACGAACATGGGACAGGGGGTCTATGGCTACACCTTC. It encodes CASSSKTNMGQGVYGYTF.

The chain is built from TRBV7-9 and TRBJ2-1; 8 bases are shared with TRBD2. This CDR3 spans 15 amino acids. The germline V gene encodes CDR1 SEHNR and CDR2 FQNEAQ (reference sequence). The junction had 3 bases not matched to a gene; V was cut back by 5 bases and J by 0 bases. CDR3 loop: CASSEAGGSYNEQFF. The CDR3 DNA reads as TGTGCCAGCAGCGAGGCGGGGGGCTCCTACAATGAGCAGTTCTTC.

This clone has only a few counts. The V gene is TRBV5-1, the J gene TRBJ1-6; 8 bases fit TRBD1. V dropped 0 bases and J dropped 10; count of bases not matched to a gene: 6. This CDR3 contains 15 residues. Germline V CDR1 and CDR2: SGHRS, YFSETQ. CDR3 DNA sequence: TGCGCCAGCAGCTTGGTAAGACAGGGGAACTCACCCCTCCACTTT. Amino acid sequence: CASSLVRQGNSPLHF.

The chain joins TRBV6-1 to TRBJ2-1; 8 bases map to TRBD2. The CDR3 has 16 residues. Trimming removed 4 bases from V and 2 bases from J; junction bases left unmatched: 7. CDR1 and CDR2 (germline): MNHNS, SASEGT. The CDR3 DNA reads as TGTGCCAGCAGTGCTTCCGGGGGGGGAACCTACAATGAGCAGTTCTTC. Translation: CASSASGGGTYNEQFF.

V gene TRBV9 combines with J gene TRBJ1-1, with 11 bases fitting TRBD1. From germline, CDR1 is SGDLS and CDR2 YYNGEE. The CDR3 runs 14 residues. The V and J ends lost 5 bases and 7 bases, in that order; junction bases with no gene match: 7. The CDR3 DNA reads TGTGCCAGCAGTTCGGACAGGGGGCGTTTTGAAGCTTTCTTT. It yields the protein CASSSDRGRFEAFF. The variable domain in full, with the rest retrieved from reference TRBV9 and TRBJ1-1, is DSGVTQTPKHLITATGQRVTLRCSPRSGDLSVYWYQQSLDQGLQFLIQYYNGEERAKGNILERFSAQQFPDLHSELNLSSLELGDSALYFCASSSDRGRFEAFFGQGTRLTVV.